The 7 T cell receptor beta chains below come from one sample, sequenced in a study of radiotherapy plus CTLA-4 blockade in lung cancer. Sequencing was performed with immunoSEQ multiplex PCR; in TCRdb, only in-frame clones are kept and a portion is missing. The table has over 85,000 clones, 88% seen once. This specimen was peripheral blood, taken from a patient treated with radiotherapy plus ipilimumab. Receptor source: a human donor with non-small cell lung cancer that progressed on radiotherapy plus ipilimumab.

V and J are TRBV11-3 and TRBJ2-6; a weak D match, TRBD2 (5 bases). V was clipped by 5 bases and J by 4 bases, with 15 bases between them. This CDR3 is 16 amino acids long. In germline, CDR1 is SGHNT, CDR2 YENEEA. CDR3 DNA: TGTGCCAGCAGCCATCTAGACGGACTGGGGGCCAACGTCCTGACTTTC. Translation: CASSHLDGLGANVLTF.

This sequence joins TRBV5-1 and TRBJ2-5; D not certain. The CDR3 length is 13 residues. V lost 4 bases and J lost 2, with 9 bases in between. Per germline, CDR1 SGHRS and CDR2 YFSETQ. CDR3 sequence: CASSPWPQETQYF. CDR3 nucleotide sequence: TGCGCCAGCAGCCCCTGGCCACAAGAGACCCAGTACTTC.

The chain recombines TRBV2 with TRBJ2-7; possibly TRBD1 for D (5 bases). The V end lost 6 bases, the J end lost 1 base, and 22 bases lay between the germline ends. The CDR3 consists of 17 residues. CDR1 SNHLY and CDR2 FYNNEI come from the germline V gene. CDR3 sequence reads: CASRRSAGFAESYEQYF. The CDR3 bases are TGTGCCAGCAGGAGGTCGGCAGGGTTCGCTGAGTCCTACGAGCAGTACTTC.

V gene TRBV27 combines with J gene TRBJ2-3, with 12 positions matching TRBD2. J lost 2 bases, V lost 3 bases, and 6 bases had no gene match. This CDR3 has 17 residues. Germline assignment: CDR1 MNHEY and CDR2 SMNVEV (reference sequence). CDR3 bases: TGTGCCAGCAGTTTCGGACTAGCGGGACGATTCACAGATACGCAGTATTTT. This translates into CASSFGLAGRFTDTQYF.

The V gene is TRBV9, the J gene TRBJ2-7; D call uncertain. V dropped 0 bases and J dropped 7 bases, with 11 bases sitting between them. CDR1 is SGDLS, CDR2 YYNGEE, per germline. This CDR3 region has 13 residues. The CDR3 sequence is CASSVEILGEQYF. CDR3 DNA: TGTGCCAGCAGCGTAGAAATCTTGGGGGAGCAGTACTTC.

In DNA form, the CDR3 reads TGCGCCAGCAGCCCGGGGACCGACACTGAAGCTTTCTTT. Its translation: CASSPGTDTEAFF. The chain has TRBV5-1 and TRBJ1-1; weak D call: TRBD1 (5 bases). V lost 4 bases, J lost 3 bases, and 10 bases lay in between. Germline V gene data show CDR1 as SGHRS and CDR2 as YFSETQ. The CDR3 runs 13 residues.

CDR3 residues: CASSAGQTMGDIQYF. CDR3 nucleotide sequence: TGTGCCAGCAGTGCCGGACAAACAATGGGAGACATTCAGTACTTC. This rearrangement joins TRBV6-1 to TRBJ2-4; D is tentatively TRBD1 or TRBD2 (5 bases each). There are 15 residues in the CDR3. Trimming stripped 4 bases from V and 8 bases from J, with 18 bases between. Germline lookup yields CDR1 MNHNS and CDR2 SASEGT.